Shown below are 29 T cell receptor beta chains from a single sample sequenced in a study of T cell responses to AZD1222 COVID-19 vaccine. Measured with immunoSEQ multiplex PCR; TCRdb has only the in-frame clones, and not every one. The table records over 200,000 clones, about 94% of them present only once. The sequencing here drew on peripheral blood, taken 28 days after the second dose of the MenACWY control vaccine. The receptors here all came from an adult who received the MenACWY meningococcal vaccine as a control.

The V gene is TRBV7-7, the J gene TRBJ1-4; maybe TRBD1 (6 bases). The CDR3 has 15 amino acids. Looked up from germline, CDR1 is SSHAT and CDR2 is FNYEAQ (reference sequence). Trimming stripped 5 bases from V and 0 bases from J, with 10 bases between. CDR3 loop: CASSPGAATNEKLFF. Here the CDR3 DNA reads TGTGCCAGCAGCCCGGGGGCGGCAACTAATGAAAAACTGTTTTTT.

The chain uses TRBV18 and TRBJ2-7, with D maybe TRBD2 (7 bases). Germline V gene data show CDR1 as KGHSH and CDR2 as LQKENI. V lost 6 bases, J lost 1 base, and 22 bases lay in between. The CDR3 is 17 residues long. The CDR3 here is CASSPLGGGPPSYEQYF. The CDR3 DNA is TGTGCCAGCTCTCCGCTCGGCGGGGGCCCACCATCCTACGAGCAGTACTTC.

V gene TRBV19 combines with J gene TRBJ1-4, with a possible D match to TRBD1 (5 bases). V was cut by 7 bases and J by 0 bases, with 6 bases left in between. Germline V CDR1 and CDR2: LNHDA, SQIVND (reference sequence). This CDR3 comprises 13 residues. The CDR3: CASTGSTNEKLFF. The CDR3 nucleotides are TGTGCCAGTACAGGGTCAACTAATGAAAAACTGTTTTTT.

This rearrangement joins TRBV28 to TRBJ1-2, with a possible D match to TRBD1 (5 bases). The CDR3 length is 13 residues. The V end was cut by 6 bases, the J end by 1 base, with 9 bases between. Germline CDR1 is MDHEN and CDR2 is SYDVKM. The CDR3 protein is CASSPGHNYGYTF. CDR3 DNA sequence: TGTGCCAGCAGCCCAGGACATAACTATGGCTACACCTTC.

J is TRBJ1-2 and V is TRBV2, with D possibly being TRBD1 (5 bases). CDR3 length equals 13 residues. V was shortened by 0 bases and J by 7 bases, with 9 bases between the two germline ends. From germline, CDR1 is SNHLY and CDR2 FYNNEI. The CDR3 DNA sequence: TGTGCCAGCAGTGAAGCGCGCGGGGGTGGCTACACCTTC. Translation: CASSEARGGGYTF.

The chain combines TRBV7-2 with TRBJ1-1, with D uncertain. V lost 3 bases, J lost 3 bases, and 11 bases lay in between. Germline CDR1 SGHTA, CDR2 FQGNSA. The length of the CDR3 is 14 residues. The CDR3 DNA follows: TGTGCCAGCAGCTTCAGTGCAGGAGACACTGAAGCTTTCTTT. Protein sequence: CASSFSAGDTEAFF.

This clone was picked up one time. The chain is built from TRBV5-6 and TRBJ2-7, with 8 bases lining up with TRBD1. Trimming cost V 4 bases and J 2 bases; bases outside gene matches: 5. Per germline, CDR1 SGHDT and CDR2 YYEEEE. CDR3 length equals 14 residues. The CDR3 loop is CASSPGQGAYEQYF. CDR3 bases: TGTGCCAGCAGCCCCGGACAGGGTGCCTACGAGCAGTACTTC.

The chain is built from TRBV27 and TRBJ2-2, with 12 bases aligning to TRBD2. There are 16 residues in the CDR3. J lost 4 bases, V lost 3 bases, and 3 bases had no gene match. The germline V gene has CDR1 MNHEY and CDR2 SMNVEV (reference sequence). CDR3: CASSFLAGGSTGELFF. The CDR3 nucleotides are TGTGCCAGCAGTTTTCTAGCGGGAGGGTCCACCGGGGAGCTGTTTTTT.

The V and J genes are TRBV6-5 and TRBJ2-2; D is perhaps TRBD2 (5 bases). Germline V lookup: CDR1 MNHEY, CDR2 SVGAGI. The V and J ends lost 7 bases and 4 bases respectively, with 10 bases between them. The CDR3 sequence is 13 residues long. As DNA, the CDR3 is TGTGCCAGCAATAATCGGGGCACCGGGGAGCTGTTTTTT. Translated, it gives CASNNRGTGELFF.

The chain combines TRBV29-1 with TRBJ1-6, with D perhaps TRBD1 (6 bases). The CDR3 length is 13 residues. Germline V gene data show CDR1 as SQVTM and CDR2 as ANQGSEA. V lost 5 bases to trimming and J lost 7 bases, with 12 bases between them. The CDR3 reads CSVTTGLNSPLHF. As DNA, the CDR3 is TGCAGCGTTACCACAGGGCTAAATTCACCCCTCCACTTT.

CDR3 region: CASSHGQAHYEQYF. CDR3 sequence (DNA): TGTGCCAGCAGCCATGGACAGGCCCATTACGAGCAGTACTTC. The rearrangement links TRBV3-1 (or the pseudogene TRBV3-2) to TRBJ2-7, with 7 bases lining up with TRBD1. The J segment lost 4 bases and the V segment lost 3 bases, leaving 6 bases of the junction unmatched. Germline CDR1 reads LGHDT; CDR2 reads YNNKEL (reference sequence). This CDR3 is 14 amino acids long.

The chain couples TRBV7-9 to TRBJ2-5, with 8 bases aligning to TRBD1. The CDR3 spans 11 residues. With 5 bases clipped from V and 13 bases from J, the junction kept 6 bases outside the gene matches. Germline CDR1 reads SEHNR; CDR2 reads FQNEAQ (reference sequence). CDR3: CASSLGQGSYF. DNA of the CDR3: TGTGCCAGCAGCCTAGGACAGGGCTCGTACTTC. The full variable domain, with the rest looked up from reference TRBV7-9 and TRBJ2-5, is DTGVSQNPRHKITKRGQNVTFRCDPISEHNRLYWYRQTLGQGPEFLTYFQNEAQLEKSRLLSDRFSAERPKGSFSTLEIQRTEQGDSAMYLCASSLGQGSYFGPGTRLLVL.

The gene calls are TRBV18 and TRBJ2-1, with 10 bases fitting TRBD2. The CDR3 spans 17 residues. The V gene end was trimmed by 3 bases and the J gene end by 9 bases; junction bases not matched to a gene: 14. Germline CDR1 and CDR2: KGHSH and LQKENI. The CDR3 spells CASSPGTSAALVLEQFF. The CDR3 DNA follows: TGTGCCAGCTCACCCGGGACTAGCGCTGCCCTCGTACTTGAGCAGTTCTTC.

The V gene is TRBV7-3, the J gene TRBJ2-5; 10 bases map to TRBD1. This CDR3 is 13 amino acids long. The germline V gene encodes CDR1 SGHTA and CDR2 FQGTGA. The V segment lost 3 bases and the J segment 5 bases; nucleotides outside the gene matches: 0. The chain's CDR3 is CASSLTGGETQYF. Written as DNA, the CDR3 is TGTGCCAGCAGCTTGACAGGGGGCGAGACCCAGTACTTC.

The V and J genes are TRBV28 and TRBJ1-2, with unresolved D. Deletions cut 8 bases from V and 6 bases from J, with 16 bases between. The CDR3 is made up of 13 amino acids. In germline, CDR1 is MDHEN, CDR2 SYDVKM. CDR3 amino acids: CASGPPVRHGYTF. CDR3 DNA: TGTGCCAGCGGCCCCCCGGTGAGGCATGGCTACACCTTC.

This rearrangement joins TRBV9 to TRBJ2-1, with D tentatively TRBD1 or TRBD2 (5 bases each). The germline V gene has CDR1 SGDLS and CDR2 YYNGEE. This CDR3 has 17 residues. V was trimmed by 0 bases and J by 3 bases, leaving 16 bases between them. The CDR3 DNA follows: TGTGCCAGCAGCGTAGAGGGGTTGGGGGTGGTCTACAATGAGCAGTTCTTC. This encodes CASSVEGLGVVYNEQFF.

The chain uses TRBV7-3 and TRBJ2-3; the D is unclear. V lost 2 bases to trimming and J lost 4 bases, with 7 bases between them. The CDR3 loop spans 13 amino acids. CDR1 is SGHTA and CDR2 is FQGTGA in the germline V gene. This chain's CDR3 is CASSLPGSDTQYF. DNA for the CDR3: TGTGCCAGCAGCTTACCGGGTTCAGATACGCAGTATTTT.

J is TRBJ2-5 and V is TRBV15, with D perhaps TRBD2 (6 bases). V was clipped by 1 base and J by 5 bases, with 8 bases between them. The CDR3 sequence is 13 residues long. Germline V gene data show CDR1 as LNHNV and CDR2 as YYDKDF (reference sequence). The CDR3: CATSRVGGETQYF. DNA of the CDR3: TGTGCCACCAGCAGAGTGGGAGGCGAGACCCAGTACTTC.

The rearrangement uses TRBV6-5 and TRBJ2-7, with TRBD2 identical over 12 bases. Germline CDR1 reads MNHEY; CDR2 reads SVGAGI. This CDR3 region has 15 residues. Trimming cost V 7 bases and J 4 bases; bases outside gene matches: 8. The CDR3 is CASNQRTSGVYEQYF. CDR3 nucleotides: TGTGCCAGCAACCAAAGGACTAGCGGGGTATACGAGCAGTACTTC.

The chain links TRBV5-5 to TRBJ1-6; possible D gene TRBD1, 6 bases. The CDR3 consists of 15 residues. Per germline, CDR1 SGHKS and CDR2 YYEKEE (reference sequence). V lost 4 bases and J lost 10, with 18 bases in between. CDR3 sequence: CASSSDGGSGSPLHF. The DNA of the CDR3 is TGTGCCAGCAGCAGCGACGGGGGCAGCGGATCACCCCTCCACTTT.

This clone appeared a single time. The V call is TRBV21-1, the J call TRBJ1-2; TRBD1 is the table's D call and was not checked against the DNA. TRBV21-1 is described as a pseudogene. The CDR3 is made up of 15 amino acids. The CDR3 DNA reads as TGTGCCAGCAGCAAAGGCGACAGGCGGGACTATGGCTACACCTTC. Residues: CASSKGDRRDYGYTF.

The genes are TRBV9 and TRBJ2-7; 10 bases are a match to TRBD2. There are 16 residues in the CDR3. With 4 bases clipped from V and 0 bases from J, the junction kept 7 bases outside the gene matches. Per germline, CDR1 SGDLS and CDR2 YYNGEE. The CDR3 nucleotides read TGTGCCAGCAGCCGCAGTCTAGCGGGGGACTCCTACGAGCAGTACTTC. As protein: CASSRSLAGDSYEQYF.

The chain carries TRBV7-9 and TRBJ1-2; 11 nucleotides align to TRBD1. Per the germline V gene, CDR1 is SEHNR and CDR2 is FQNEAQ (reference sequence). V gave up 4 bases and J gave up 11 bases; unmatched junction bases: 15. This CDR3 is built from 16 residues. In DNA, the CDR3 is TGTGCCAGCAGCTCCGGACAGGGGGCGGAGGTCTTGGGTTACACCTTC. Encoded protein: CASSSGQGAEVLGYTF. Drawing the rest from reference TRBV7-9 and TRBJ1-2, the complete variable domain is DTGVSQNPRHKITKRGQNVTFRCDPISEHNRLYWYRQTLGQGPEFLTYFQNEAQLEKSRLLSDRFSAERPKGSFSTLEIQRTEQGDSAMYLCASSSGQGAEVLGYTFGSGTRLTVV.

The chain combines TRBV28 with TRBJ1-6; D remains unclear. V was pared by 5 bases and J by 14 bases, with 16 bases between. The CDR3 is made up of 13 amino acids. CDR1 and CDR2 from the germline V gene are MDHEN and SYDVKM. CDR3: CASSLAREVTLHF. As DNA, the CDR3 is TGTGCCAGCAGTCTCGCCCGGGAGGTTACCCTCCACTTT.

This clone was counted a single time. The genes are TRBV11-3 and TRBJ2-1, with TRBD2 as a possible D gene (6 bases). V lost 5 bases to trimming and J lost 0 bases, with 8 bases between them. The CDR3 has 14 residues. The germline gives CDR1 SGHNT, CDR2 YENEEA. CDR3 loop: CASSPGGSYNEQFF. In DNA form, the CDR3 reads TGTGCCAGCAGCCCCGGGGGCTCCTACAATGAGCAGTTCTTC.

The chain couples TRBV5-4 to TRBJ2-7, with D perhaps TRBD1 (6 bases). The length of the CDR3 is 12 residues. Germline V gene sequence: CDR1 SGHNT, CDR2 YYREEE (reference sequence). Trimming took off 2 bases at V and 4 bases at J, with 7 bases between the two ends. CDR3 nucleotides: TGTGCCAGCAGCTTCGGACAGTACGAGCAGTACTTC. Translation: CASSFGQYEQYF.

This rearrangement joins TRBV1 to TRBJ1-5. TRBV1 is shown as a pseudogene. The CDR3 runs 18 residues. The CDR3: CTSSIPGTSAYSNQPQHF. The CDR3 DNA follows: TGCACCAGCAGCATTCCGGGCACCTCCGCTTATAGCAATCAGCCCCAGCATTTT.

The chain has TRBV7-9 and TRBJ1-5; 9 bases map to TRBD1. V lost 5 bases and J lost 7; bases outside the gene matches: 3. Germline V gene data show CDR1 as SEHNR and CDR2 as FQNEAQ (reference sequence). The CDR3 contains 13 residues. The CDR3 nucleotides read TGTGCCAGCAGCCGACAGGGGGACCAGCCCCAGCATTTT. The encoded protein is CASSRQGDQPQHF.

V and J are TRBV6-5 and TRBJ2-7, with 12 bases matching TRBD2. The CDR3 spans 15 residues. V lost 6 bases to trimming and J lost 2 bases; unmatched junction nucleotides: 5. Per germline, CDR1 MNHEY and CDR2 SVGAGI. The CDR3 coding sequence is TGTGCCAGCAGGCCGACTAGCGGGAGTGCCTACGAGCAGTACTTC. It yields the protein CASRPTSGSAYEQYF.